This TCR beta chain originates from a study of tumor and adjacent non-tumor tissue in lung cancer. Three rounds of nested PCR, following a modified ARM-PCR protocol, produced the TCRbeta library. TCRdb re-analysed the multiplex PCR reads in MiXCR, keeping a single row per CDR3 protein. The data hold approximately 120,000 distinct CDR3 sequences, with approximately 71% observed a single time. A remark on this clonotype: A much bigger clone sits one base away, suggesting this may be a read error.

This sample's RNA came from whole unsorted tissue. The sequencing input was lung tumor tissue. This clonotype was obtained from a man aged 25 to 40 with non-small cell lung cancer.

The CDR3 DNA reads as TGTGCCAGCAGTTACTGGAGGAATTATCAGCTCCAGCATTTT. The encoded protein is CASSYWRNYQLQHF. V gene TRBV6-5 combines with J gene TRBJ1-5; D not certain. Germline V CDR1 and CDR2: MNHEY, SVGAGI. The length of the CDR3 is 14 residues.